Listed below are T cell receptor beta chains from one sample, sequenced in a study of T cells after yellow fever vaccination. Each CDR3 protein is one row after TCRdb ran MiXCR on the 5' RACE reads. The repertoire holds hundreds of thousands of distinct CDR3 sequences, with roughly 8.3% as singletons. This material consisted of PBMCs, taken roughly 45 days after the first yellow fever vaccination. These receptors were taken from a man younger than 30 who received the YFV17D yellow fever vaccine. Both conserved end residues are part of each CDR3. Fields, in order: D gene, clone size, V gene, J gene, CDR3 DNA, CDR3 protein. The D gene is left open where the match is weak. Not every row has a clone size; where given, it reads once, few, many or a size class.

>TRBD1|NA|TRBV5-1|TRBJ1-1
TGCGCCAGCAGCCCTTGGGACAGCGCCAACACTGAAGCTTTCTTT
CASSPWDSANTEAFF
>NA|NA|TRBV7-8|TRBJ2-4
TGTGCCAGCAGCCCGACTAGGACCAAAAACATTCAGTACTTC
CASSPTRTKNIQYF
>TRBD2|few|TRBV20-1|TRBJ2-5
TGCAGTGCTAGAGTAACGGGACTAGAAGGGACCCAGTACTTC
CSARVTGLEGTQYF
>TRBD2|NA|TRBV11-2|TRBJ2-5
TGTGCCAGCAGCTTTTTTACAGCGGGACGCACTATCCAAGAGACCCAGTACTTC
CASSFFTAGRTIQETQYF
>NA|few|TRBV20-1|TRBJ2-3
TGCAGTGCTGCCTCGGGCCCTCAGCTGGATACGCAGTATTTT
CSAASGPQLDTQYF
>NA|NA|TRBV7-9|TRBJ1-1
TGTGCCAGCAGCCTGACCTCGGGGCTGGGCACTGAAGCTTTCTTT
CASSLTSGLGTEAFF
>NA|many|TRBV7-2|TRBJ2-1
TGTGCCAGCAGTTTACCTGGAGTCAGCTCCTACAATGAGCAGTTCTTC
CASSLPGVSSYNEQFF
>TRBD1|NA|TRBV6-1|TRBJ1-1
TGTGCCAGCAGTGGGACAGGGCTCTGGACTGAAGCTTTCTTT
CASSGTGLWTEAFF
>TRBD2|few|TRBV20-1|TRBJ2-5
TGCAGTGCTAGCCGGGGGGTCCAAGAGACCCAGTACTTC
CSASRGVQETQYF
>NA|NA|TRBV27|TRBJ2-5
TGTGCCAGCAGTCTACTTTACAGGCAACAAGAGACCCAGTACTTC
CASSLLYRQQETQYF
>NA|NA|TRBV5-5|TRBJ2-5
TGTGCCAGCAGCTTTTTACAGAACCAAGAGACCCAGTACTTC
CASSFLQNQETQYF
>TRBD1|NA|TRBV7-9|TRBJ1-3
TGTGCCAGCAGCAAAGACAGGGAACACACCATATATTTT
CASSKDREHTIYF
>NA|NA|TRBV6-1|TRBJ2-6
TGTGCCAGCGCGAATAGGGGCTTTGGGGCCAACGTCCTGACTTTC
CASANRGFGANVLTF
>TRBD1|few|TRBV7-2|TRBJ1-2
TGTGCCAGCAGCTTTTACAGGGGAAAGACTTTGGGCTACACCTTC
CASSFYRGKTLGYTF
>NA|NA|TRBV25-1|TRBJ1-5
TGTGCCAGCAGTCGTACGGGGGGCGGTTTTCAGCCCCAGCATTTT
CASSRTGGGFQPQHF
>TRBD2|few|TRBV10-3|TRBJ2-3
TGTGCCACCCAACTCGGACTAGCGGGGGTCTTAAGCACAGATACGCAGTATTTT
CATQLGLAGVLSTDTQYF
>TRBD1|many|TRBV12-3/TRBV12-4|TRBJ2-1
TGTGCCAGCAGTTTAAGGACAGGCGGTTACAATGAGCAGTTCTTC
CASSLRTGGYNEQFF
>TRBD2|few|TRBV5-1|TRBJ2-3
TGCGCCAGCAGCTGGGCAAGCGGGGGCCCAGAGGATACGCAGTATTTT
CASSWASGGPEDTQYF
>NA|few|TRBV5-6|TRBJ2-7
TGTGCCAGCAGCTTTTATGACGAGCAGTACTTC
CASSFYDEQYF
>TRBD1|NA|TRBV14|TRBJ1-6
TGTGCCAGCAGCCAATATCAGGGGGCGAATTCACCCCTCCACTTT
CASSQYQGANSPLHF
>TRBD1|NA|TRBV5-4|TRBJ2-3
TGTGCCAGCAGCAAAAAGACAGGGGGTTACGAAGATACGCAGTATTTT
CASSKKTGGYEDTQYF
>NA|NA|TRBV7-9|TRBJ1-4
TGTGCCAGCAGCTCCGGTCGGCAAAATAATGAAAAACTGTTTTTT
CASSSGRQNNEKLFF
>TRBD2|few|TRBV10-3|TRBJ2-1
TGTGCCATCAGTGCGGGTGGGGCTAGCGGGGTTCGCGAGCAGTTCTTC
CAISAGGASGVREQFF
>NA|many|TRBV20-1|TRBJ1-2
TGCAGTGCCAAGGGAGGGGAGGCCTATGGCTACACCTTC
CSAKGGEAYGYTF
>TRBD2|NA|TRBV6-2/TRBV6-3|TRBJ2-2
TGTGCCAGCACCAACGGAGGACTAGGGCTCCTTACAGGGGAGCTGTTTTTT
CASTNGGLGLLTGELFF
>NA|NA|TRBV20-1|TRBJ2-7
TGCAGTGCACAAAAGGCTACTGGCTACGAGCAGTACTTC
CSAQKATGYEQYF
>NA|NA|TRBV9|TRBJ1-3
TGTGCCAGCAGCGTGTCAGCCTCATCTGGAAACACCATATATTTT
CASSVSASSGNTIYF
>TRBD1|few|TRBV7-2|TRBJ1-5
TGTGCCAGCAGCTTATTCGTAGGACAGGGGCGGCAGCCCCAGCATTTT
CASSLFVGQGRQPQHF
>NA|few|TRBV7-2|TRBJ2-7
TGTGCCAGCAGCTTAGCCTGGATCCTGGAGGGAGAGCAGTACTTC
CASSLAWILEGEQYF
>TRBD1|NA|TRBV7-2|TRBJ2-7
TGTGCCAGCAGCCACGCCGGGACAGGGGCCTACGAGCAGTACTTC
CASSHAGTGAYEQYF
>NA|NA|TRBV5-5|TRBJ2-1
TGTGCCAGCAGCTTGGTGGGCAGGATAACGTTAAATGAGCAGTTCTTC
CASSLVGRITLNEQFF
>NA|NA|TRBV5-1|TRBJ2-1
TGCGCCAGCAGCCCGGGGACACAGAGCTCCTACAATGAGCAGTTCTTC
CASSPGTQSSYNEQFF
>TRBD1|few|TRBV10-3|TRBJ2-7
TGTGCCATCAGGGGGGGACAGGGGGTCTACGAGCAGTACTTC
CAIRGGQGVYEQYF
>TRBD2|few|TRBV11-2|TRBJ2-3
TGTGCCAGCAGCCCCGGGGGAATCGGGGGGGGGTTTCAGTATTTT
CASSPGGIGGGFQYF
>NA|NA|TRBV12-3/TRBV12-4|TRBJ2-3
TGTGCCAGCAGTAGGGGGGGGGTTCGTCTTATGGATACGCAGTATTTT
CASSRGGVRLMDTQYF
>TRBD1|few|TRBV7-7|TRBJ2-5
TGTGCTAGCAGCCGACGGGACAGGGGGCAAGAGACCCAGTACTTC
CASSRRDRGQETQYF
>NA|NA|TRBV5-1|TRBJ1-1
TGCGCCAGCAGCCCGGGCCCCACAAACACTGAAGCTTTCTTT
CASSPGPTNTEAFF
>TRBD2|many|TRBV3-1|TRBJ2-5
TGTGCCAGCAGCCACAGACTAGCGGGGGGAGAGACCCAGTACTTC
CASSHRLAGGETQYF
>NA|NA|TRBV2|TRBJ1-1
TGTGCCAGCAGTGCGTTCCAGGGCGGGGGAACTGAAGCTTTCTTT
CASSAFQGGGTEAFF
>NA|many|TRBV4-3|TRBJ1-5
TGCGCCAGCAGCCAACAGAACGAGGAAAATCAGCCCCAGCATTTT
CASSQQNEENQPQHF
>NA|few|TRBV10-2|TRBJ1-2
TGCGCCAGCAGCGCGACTAAACTTCAGGGAATCCTCTATGGCTACACCTTC
CASSATKLQGILYGYTF
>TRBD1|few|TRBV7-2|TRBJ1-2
TGTGCCAGCAGCTTAAGACAGGGGATTTACTATGGCTACACCTTC
CASSLRQGIYYGYTF
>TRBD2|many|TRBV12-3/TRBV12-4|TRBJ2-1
TGTGCCAGCAGACCTAGCGGGGGAAATGAGCAGTTCTTC
CASRPSGGNEQFF
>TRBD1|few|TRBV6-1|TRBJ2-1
TGTGCCAGCAACCTAGGGACAGGGAACTACAATGAGCAGTTCTTC
CASNLGTGNYNEQFF
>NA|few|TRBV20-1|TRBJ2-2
TGCAGTGCCGCCCTCAGGAACACCGGGGAGCTGTTTTTT
CSAALRNTGELFF
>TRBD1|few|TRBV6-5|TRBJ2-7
TGTGCCAGCAGTCATACTACAGGGGGCTACGAGCAGTACTTC
CASSHTTGGYEQYF
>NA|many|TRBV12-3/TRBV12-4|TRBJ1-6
TGTGCCAGCAGTTTGGCTAGCTCCTATAATTCACCCCTCCACTTT
CASSLASSYNSPLHF
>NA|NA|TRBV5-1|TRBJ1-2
TGCGCCAGCAGCTTAGAACAGGGAATAGATGGCTACACCTTC
CASSLEQGIDGYTF
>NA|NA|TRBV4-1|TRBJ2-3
TGCGCCAGCAGCCAAGAGAAGCGGTTTTCTAGCACAGATACGCAGTATTTT
CASSQEKRFSSTDTQYF
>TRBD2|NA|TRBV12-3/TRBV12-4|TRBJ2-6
TGTGCCAGCAGTTTAGGTAGCGGGGGGCTAACTCGACCTTCTGGGGCCAACGTCCTGACTTTC
CASSLGSGGLTRPSGANVLTF
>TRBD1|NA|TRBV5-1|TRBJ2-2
TGCGCCAGCAGCCCTTGGACAGGAACCGGGGAGCTGTTTTTT
CASSPWTGTGELFF
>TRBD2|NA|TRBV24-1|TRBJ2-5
TGTGCCACCAGTGTCAGCGGGGGCCAAGAGACCCAGTACTTC
CATSVSGGQETQYF
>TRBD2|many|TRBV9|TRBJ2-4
TGTGCCAGCAGCGTCCAACCGGCGGGGGGGCCGAGGGACATTCAGTACTTC
CASSVQPAGGPRDIQYF
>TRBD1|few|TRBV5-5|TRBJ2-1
TGTGCCAGCATTGAGGGACAGGGGGTGAATGAGCAGTTCTTC
CASIEGQGVNEQFF
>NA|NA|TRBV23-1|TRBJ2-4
TGCGCCAGCAGTCCCGACAGAGGGGACGGGAGCAAAAACATTCAGTACTTC
CASSPDRGDGSKNIQYF
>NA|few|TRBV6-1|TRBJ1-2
TGTGCCAGCAGTGAACATTTCAAGATTAACTATGGCTACACCTTC
CASSEHFKINYGYTF
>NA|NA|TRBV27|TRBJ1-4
TGTGCCAGCAGTGCGACCTGGACTAATGAAAAACTGTTTTTT
CASSATWTNEKLFF